This T cell receptor beta chain was obtained from a study of blood T cell repertoires in COVID-19. The junction had 5 bases not matched to a gene; V was cut back by 4 bases and J by 8 bases. CDR1 and CDR2 from the germline V gene are LGHDT and YNNKEL (reference sequence). This CDR3 comprises 13 residues. Sequencing used immunoSEQ multiplex PCR; TCRdb keeps in-frame clones, though not all of them. The sample comprises 110,000 or so clones, around 84% of which are singletons, and approximately 8.1% rests with the top ten. The TCR sequence derives from a middle-aged woman with acute or convalescent COVID-19. Sequencing was done on a sample of peripheral blood. The chain is built from TRBV3-1 (or the pseudogene TRBV3-2) and TRBJ2-1, with TRBD2 identical over 7 bases. The CDR3 here is CASSPGLVHEQFF. CDR3 in DNA: TGTGCCAGCAGCCCAGGACTAGTCCATGAGCAGTTCTTC.